This record concerns one T cell receptor (beta chain) sequence. The antigen remains undetermined. Vbeta (60) and Jbeta (13) primers were used in the PCR. Profiling relied on immunoSEQ multiplex PCR, and the TCRdb table lists in-frame clones only, not all of them. The sample includes about 130,000 clones, around 63% of them seen just once. This record belongs to a study of cytomegalovirus exposure and HLA in healthy donors. After removal of 4 bases from V and 7 bases from J, the junction contained 13 bases not matched to a gene. The CDR3 length is 16 residues. Germline V lookup: CDR1 MGHRA, CDR2 YSYEKL. Study results and limitations: A later analysis showed TCR association rates differing by HLA locus, peaking at DRB1 and lowest at HLA-C.

The rearrangement uses TRBV4-1 and TRBJ2-5; 9 nucleotides align to TRBD1. Sequencing was performed on PBMCs. This receptor was taken from a human donor in good health. The CDR3 loop is CASSRSWTGEIGTQYF. The CDR3 DNA follows: TGCGCCAGCAGCCGCTCGTGGACAGGGGAGATAGGGACCCAGTACTTC.